One and the same sample provided the 25 T cell receptor beta chains below, sequenced in a study of T cell repertoires in cytomegalovirus infection. Their target antigens are unknown. Each CDR3 protein gets one entry after TCRdb re-called the reads with MiXCR. The sample holds some 38,000 distinct CDR3 sequences; roughly 49% are singletons and the top ten take around 90%. The sequenced sample was CD8+ T cells from cultured PBMCs, obtained from culture after CMV antigen stimulation. All receptors derive from a human donor in good health (CMV status not recorded). Some clones in this sample may be carry-over from other donors' samples.

This clonotype showed up many times. CDR3 DNA sequence: TGTGCCAGCAGCTTGAATGTGGGGCTCAATCAGCCCCAGCATTTT. Amino acid sequence: CASSLNVGLNQPQHF. The chain employs TRBV5-5 and TRBJ1-5; tentative D call: TRBD1 (5 bases). Germline V lookup: CDR1 SGHKS, CDR2 YYEKEE (reference sequence). V was clipped by 1 base and J by 3 bases, with 11 bases between them. This CDR3 has 15 amino acids.

This clonotype occurred many times. The chain combines TRBV7-2 with TRBJ2-7; TRBD2 agrees at 11 bases. Germline V gives CDR1 SGHTA, CDR2 FQGNSA. J was trimmed by 2 bases and V by 4 bases; bases with no gene match: 4. The CDR3 spans 15 residues. The DNA for the CDR3 is TGTGCCAGCAGCTCGGGACTAGCGGCAACCTACGAGCAGTACTTC. Translated: CASSSGLAATYEQYF.

The chain is built from TRBV6-6 and TRBJ1-1; D is unclear. Germline CDR1 reads MNHNY; CDR2 reads SVGAGI (reference sequence). Trimming took 6 bases from V and 1 from J, leaving 9 bases between them. The CDR3 consists of 13 residues. This CDR3 is CASRSPTNTEAFF. The CDR3 nucleotides read TGTGCCAGCAGGAGTCCGACGAACACTGAAGCTTTCTTT.

This clonotype was seen once. The chain carries TRBV19 and TRBJ2-2; 10 bases map to TRBD2. After removal of 7 bases from V and 4 bases from J, the junction contained 9 bases not matched to a gene. CDR3 size: 16 residues. Germline lookup yields CDR1 LNHDA and CDR2 SQIVND (reference sequence). This CDR3 reads CASNQAGGLSTGELFF. For the CDR3, the DNA is TGTGCCAGTAACCAAGCGGGAGGGCTAAGCACCGGGGAGCTGTTTTTT.

The V call is TRBV19, the J call TRBJ1-1, with unresolved D. CDR3 length equals 13 residues. Trimming cost V 5 bases and J 1 base, with 8 bases left between them. Germline V gene sequence: CDR1 LNHDA, CDR2 SQIVND (reference sequence). This chain's CDR3 is CASSVNRNTEAFF. DNA for the CDR3: TGTGCCAGTAGTGTGAACAGGAACACTGAAGCTTTCTTT.

This chain joins TRBV15 and TRBJ1-4; TRBD1 is a possible D gene (6 bases). Deletions cut 5 bases from V and 8 bases from J, with 15 bases between. The CDR3 covers 14 residues. From germline, CDR1 is LNHNV and CDR2 YYDKDF (reference sequence). Written as DNA, the CDR3 is TGTGCCACCAGCCCGGACAGAGCGGACGAAAAACTGTTTTTT. As protein: CATSPDRADEKLFF.

The chain couples TRBV20-1 to TRBJ1-1, with D unresolved. The CDR3 is 12 amino acids. Germline CDR1 is DFQATT and CDR2 is SNEGSKA (reference sequence). The V end was cut by 3 bases, the J end by 4 bases, with 9 bases between. The CDR3 region is CSASKSTTEAFF. The CDR3 DNA is TGCAGTGCTAGCAAGTCGACCACTGAAGCTTTCTTT.

J is TRBJ2-7 and V is TRBV3-1; 15 bases align to TRBD2. The CDR3 has 19 residues. V shed 1 base, J shed 6 bases, and the junction held 13 bases outside the gene matches. Germline V CDR1 and CDR2: LGHDT, YNNKEL (reference sequence). The CDR3 DNA reads TGTGCCAGCAGCCAAGGGCCGGGGACTAGCGGGAGGAGTCGGGGCGAGCAGTACTTC. It codes for CASSQGPGTSGRSRGEQYF.

This clonotype was seen only a few times. This chain uses TRBV12-5 with TRBJ1-6; maybe TRBD1 (6 bases). V gave up 4 bases and J gave up 6 bases, with 7 bases separating them. This CDR3 comprises 13 residues. Germline lookup yields CDR1 LGHNT and CDR2 FRNRAP. The CDR3 spells CASGYRVNSPLHF. DNA of the CDR3: TGTGCTAGTGGTTACAGGGTTAATTCACCCCTCCACTTT. The full variable domain, with the rest looked up from reference TRBV12-5 and TRBJ1-6, is DARVTQTPRHKVTEMGQEVTMRCQPILGHNTVFWYRQTMMQGLELLAYFRNRAPLDDSGMPKDRFSAEMPDATLATLKIQPSEPRDSAVYFCASGYRVNSPLHFGNGTRLTVT.

The J gene is TRBJ2-3, the V gene TRBV20-1; TRBD2 aligns across 10 bases. Trimming cost V 1 base and J 3 bases; bases outside gene matches: 4. Germline CDR1 DFQATT, CDR2 SNEGSKA (reference sequence). The CDR3 loop spans 15 amino acids. The CDR3 sequence: CSARASGSRTDTQYF. CDR3 nucleotide sequence: TGCAGTGCTAGAGCTAGCGGGAGTCGTACAGATACGCAGTATTTT.

CDR3 sequence (DNA): TGTGCCAGCAGCTTAGCCCAGTGGGAGACCCAGTACTTC. Translated, it gives CASSLAQWETQYF. The chain recombines TRBV7-8 with TRBJ2-5; D not certain. This CDR3 contains 13 residues. Germline V gene data show CDR1 as SGHVS and CDR2 as FQNEAQ. Trimming cost V 0 bases and J 5 bases, with 7 bases left between them.

This chain joins TRBV7-3 and TRBJ2-1, with D unclear. Per the germline V gene, CDR1 is SGHTA and CDR2 is FQGTGA. The CDR3 extends over 15 amino acids. The V gene lost 5 bases and the J gene lost 4 bases, with 15 bases spanning the gap. CDR3 sequence: CASSPGPGTYNEQFF. For the CDR3, the DNA is TGTGCCAGCAGCCCTGGACCGGGCACTTACAATGAGCAGTTCTTC.

The gene calls are TRBV6-1 and TRBJ2-5; the D is unclear. Germline loops: CDR1 MNHNS, CDR2 SASEGT. The CDR3 has 15 residues. V was trimmed by 5 bases and J by 5 bases, leaving 18 bases between them. In DNA form, the CDR3 reads TGTGCCAGCAGTACCCCGGGTTCCGCCTGGGAGACCCAGTACTTC. Protein sequence: CASSTPGSAWETQYF.

The CDR3 loop is CASSLAGYGYTF. DNA for the CDR3: TGTGCCAGCAGCTTGGCAGGCTATGGCTACACCTTC. The chain couples TRBV5-5 to TRBJ1-2; no reliable D call. Germline lookup yields CDR1 SGHKS and CDR2 YYEKEE (reference sequence). Between the trimmed V and J ends, which lost 0 bases and 4 bases, there was a span of 4 bases. The CDR3 covers 12 residues.

This chain connects TRBV27 to TRBJ2-5; 9 positions agree with TRBD1. There are 14 residues in the CDR3. V lost 5 bases, J lost 2 bases, and 3 bases stayed unmatched. Germline assignment: CDR1 MNHEY and CDR2 SMNVEV (reference sequence). The CDR3 sequence is CASSMGTGQETQYF. The CDR3 DNA reads as TGTGCCAGCAGTATGGGGACAGGGCAAGAGACCCAGTACTTC.

This clonotype has a single count. The chain carries TRBV7-2 and TRBJ2-1, with 7 bases lining up with TRBD2. The germline gives CDR1 SGHTA, CDR2 FQGNSA. V dropped 5 bases and J dropped 1; count of bases not matched to a gene: 2. This CDR3 spans 14 amino acids. The CDR3: CASSISGSYNEQFF. Here the CDR3 DNA reads TGTGCCAGCAGCATTAGCGGGTCCTACAATGAGCAGTTCTTC.

This clonotype was detected many times. The rearrangement joins TRBV7-8 to TRBJ2-7; D is unclear. The CDR3 is 12 amino acids. CDR1 and CDR2 (germline): SGHVS, FQNEAQ. Trimming took off 2 bases at V and 4 bases at J, with 6 bases between the two ends. The CDR3 DNA reads as TGTGCCAGCAGCTTAAATATTTACGAGCAGTACTTC. As protein: CASSLNIYEQYF. Full variable domain (outside the CDR3, taken from reference TRBV7-8 and TRBJ2-7): GAGVSQSPRYKVAKRGQDVALRCDPISGHVSLFWYQQALGQGPEFLTYFQNEAQLDKSGLPSDRFFAERPEGSVSTLKIQRTQQEDSAVYLCASSLNIYEQYFGPGTRLTVT.

In its sample, this clonotype was seen a few times. The V and J genes are TRBV7-2 and TRBJ2-1, with a tentative D call TRBD2 (7 bases). CDR1 is SGHTA, CDR2 FQGNSA, per germline. There are 19 residues in the CDR3. Trimming cost V 1 base and J 5 bases, with 24 bases left between them. Here the CDR3 reads CASSLGYRLGGAGHNEQFF. The DNA of the CDR3 is TGTGCCAGCAGCTTAGGATATAGATTGGGGGGGGCAGGTCACAATGAGCAGTTCTTC.

The V call is TRBV27, the J call TRBJ2-7; D is possibly TRBD2 (6 bases). CDR3 length: 13 amino acids. Trimming cost V 7 bases and J 4 bases, with 14 bases left between them. Germline values: CDR1 MNHEY, CDR2 SMNVEV (reference sequence). For the CDR3, the DNA is TGTGCCAGCATGCCAGCGGGCCTATACGAGCAGTACTTC. It encodes CASMPAGLYEQYF.

J is TRBJ1-1 and V is TRBV18; D gene ambiguous. Germline V CDR1 and CDR2: KGHSH, LQKENI. The germline V and J ends were trimmed by 2 bases and 4 bases, with 14 bases remaining between them. The CDR3 consists of 15 residues. This chain's CDR3 is CASSPEFNLGTEAFF. The CDR3, as DNA: TGTGCCAGCTCACCAGAGTTTAATCTGGGCACTGAAGCTTTCTTT.

The chain carries TRBV20-1 and TRBJ1-3; no reliable D call. This CDR3 spans 17 amino acids. V shed 0 bases and J shed 0 bases, with 15 bases lying between them. Germline CDR1 reads DFQATT; CDR2 reads SNEGSKA (reference sequence). The chain's CDR3 is CSARDRAVAPSGNTIYF. The CDR3 DNA follows: TGCAGTGCTAGAGATAGGGCAGTAGCCCCCTCTGGAAACACCATATATTTT.

This clonotype appeared a few times. The rearrangement links TRBV11-2 to TRBJ2-5; TRBD2 aligns across 10 bases. Per germline, CDR1 SGHAT and CDR2 FQNNGV. The length of the CDR3 is 15 residues. The V segment lost 5 bases and the J segment 3 bases; nucleotides outside the gene matches: 6. The CDR3 loop is CASSGRTSGEETQYF. CDR3 nucleotide sequence: TGTGCCAGCAGCGGTCGGACTAGCGGAGAAGAGACCCAGTACTTC.

This chain connects TRBV6-2 or TRBV6-3 to TRBJ1-2; maybe TRBD1 (6 bases). There are 13 residues in the CDR3. V lost 6 bases and J 5 bases, leaving 13 bases between the germline ends. Germline V gene sequence: CDR1 MNHEY, CDR2 SVGEGT. The CDR3 DNA follows: TGTGCCAGCAGCTCCGGGACATCATATGGCTACACCTTC. This encodes CASSSGTSYGYTF.

V usage is TRBV7-6 and J usage is TRBJ1-1, with D tentatively TRBD1 (6 bases). V gave up 5 bases and J gave up 5 bases, with 9 bases separating them. The CDR3 spans 12 residues. Germline CDR1 is SGHVS and CDR2 is FNYEAQ. CDR3 protein: CASSQTGTEAFF. The CDR3, as DNA: TGTGCCAGCAGCCAGACAGGAACTGAAGCTTTCTTT.

The chain recombines TRBV13 with TRBJ1-1; D remains ambiguous. Germline V gene data show CDR1 as PRHDT and CDR2 as FYEKMQ (reference sequence). The CDR3 has 14 residues. Trimming shortened V by 1 base and J by 1 base, and 7 bases separated the two germline ends. CDR3 region: CASSLVLKNTEAFF. The CDR3 bases are TGTGCCAGCAGCTTAGTCCTAAAGAACACTGAAGCTTTCTTT.